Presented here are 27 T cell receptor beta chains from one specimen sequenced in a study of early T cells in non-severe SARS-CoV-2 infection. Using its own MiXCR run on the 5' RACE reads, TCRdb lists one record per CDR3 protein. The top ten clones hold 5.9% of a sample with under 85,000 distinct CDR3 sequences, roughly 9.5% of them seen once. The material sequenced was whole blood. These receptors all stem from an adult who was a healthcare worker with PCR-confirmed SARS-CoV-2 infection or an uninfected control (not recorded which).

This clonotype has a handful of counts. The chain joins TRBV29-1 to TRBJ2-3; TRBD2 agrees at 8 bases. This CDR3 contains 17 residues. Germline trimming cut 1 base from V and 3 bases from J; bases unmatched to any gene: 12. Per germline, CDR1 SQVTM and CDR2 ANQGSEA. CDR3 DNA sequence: TGCAGCGTTGAAGCGTCCGGTGGGACTAGGAGTACAGATACGCAGTATTTT. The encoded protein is CSVEASGGTRSTDTQYF.

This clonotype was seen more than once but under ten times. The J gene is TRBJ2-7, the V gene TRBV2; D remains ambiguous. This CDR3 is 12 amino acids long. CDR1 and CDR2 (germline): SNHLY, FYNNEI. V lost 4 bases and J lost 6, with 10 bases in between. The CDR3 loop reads CASSAWPLEQYF. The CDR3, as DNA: TGTGCCAGCAGTGCGTGGCCTCTCGAGCAGTACTTC.

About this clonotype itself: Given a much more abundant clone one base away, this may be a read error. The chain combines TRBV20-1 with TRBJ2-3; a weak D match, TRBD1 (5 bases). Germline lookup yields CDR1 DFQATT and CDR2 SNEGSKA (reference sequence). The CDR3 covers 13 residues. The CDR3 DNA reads TGCAGTGCCTCCACCTGGGGCACAGAAACGCAGTATTTT. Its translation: CSASTWGTETQYF.

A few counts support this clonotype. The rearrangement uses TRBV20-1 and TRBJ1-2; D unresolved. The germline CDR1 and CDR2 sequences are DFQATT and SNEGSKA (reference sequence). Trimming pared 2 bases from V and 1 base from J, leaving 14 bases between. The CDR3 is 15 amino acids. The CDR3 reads CSARSDGPFNYGYTF. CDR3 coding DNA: TGCAGTGCTAGATCCGACGGCCCTTTTAACTATGGCTACACCTTC.

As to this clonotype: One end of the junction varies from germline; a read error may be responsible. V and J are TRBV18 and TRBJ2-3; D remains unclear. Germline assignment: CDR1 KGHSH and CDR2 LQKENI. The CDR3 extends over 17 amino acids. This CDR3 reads CVSSPLKSSPSTDTQYF. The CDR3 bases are TGTGTCAGCTCACCACTCAAGTCCAGCCCGAGCACAGATACGCAGTATTTT. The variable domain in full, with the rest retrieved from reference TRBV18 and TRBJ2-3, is NAGVMQNPRHLVRRRGQEARLRCSPMKGHSHVYWYRQLPEEGLKFMVYLQKENIIDESGMPKERFSAEFPKEGPSILRIQQVVRGDSAAYFCVSSPLKSSPSTDTQYFGPGTRLTVL.

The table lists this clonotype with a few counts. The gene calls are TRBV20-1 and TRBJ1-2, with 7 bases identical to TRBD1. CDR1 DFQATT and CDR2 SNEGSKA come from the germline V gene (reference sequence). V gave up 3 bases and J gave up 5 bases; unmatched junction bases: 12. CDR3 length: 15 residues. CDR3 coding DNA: TGCAGTGCTAGCCAGAGGGGACAGACGACTTATGGCTACACCTTC. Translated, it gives CSASQRGQTTYGYTF.

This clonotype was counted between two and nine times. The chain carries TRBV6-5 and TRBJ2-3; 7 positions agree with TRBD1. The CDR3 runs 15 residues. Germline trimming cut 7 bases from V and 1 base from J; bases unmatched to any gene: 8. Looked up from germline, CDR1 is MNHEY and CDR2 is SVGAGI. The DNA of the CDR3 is TGTGCCAGCACCGACGACAGGGTAGGCACAGATACGCAGTATTTT. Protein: CASTDDRVGTDTQYF.

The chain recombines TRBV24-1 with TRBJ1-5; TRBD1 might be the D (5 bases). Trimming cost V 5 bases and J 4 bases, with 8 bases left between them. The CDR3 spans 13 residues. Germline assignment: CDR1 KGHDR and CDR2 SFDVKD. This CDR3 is CATSVAGNQPQHF. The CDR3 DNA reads TGTGCCACCAGTGTGGCAGGGAATCAGCCCCAGCATTTT.

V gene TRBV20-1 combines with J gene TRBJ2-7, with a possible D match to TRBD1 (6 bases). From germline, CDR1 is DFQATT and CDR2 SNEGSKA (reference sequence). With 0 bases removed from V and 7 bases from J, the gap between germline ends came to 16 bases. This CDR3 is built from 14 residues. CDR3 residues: CSARDRGPLSEQYF. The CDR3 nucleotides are TGCAGTGCTAGAGACAGGGGTCCGCTAAGTGAGCAGTACTTC.

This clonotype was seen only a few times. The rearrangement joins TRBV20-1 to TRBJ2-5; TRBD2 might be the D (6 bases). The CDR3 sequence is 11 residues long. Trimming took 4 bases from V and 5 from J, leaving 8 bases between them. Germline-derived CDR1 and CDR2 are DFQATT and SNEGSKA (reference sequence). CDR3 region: CSATGRETQYF. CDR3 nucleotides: TGCAGTGCTACAGGGAGGGAGACCCAGTACTTC.

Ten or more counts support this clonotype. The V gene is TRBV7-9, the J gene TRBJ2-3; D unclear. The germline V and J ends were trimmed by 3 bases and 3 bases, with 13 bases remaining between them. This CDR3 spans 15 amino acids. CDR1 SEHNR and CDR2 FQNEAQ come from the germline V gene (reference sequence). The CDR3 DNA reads TGTGCCAGCAGCTTTCCTGACCTCACGACAGATACGCAGTATTTT. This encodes CASSFPDLTTDTQYF.

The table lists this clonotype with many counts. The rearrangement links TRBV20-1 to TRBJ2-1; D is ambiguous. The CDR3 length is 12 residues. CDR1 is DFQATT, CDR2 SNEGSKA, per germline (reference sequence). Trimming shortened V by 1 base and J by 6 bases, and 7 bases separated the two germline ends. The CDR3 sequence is CSARVSSNEQFF. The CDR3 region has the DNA TGCAGTGCTAGAGTGTCCAGCAATGAGCAGTTCTTC.

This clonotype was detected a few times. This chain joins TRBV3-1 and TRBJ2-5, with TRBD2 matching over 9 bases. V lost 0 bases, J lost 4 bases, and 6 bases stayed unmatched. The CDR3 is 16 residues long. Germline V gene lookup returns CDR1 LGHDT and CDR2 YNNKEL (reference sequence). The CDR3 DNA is TGTGCCAGCAGCCAAGAGGCAAGCGGGAGGCGAGAGACCCAGTACTTC. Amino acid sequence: CASSQEASGRRETQYF.

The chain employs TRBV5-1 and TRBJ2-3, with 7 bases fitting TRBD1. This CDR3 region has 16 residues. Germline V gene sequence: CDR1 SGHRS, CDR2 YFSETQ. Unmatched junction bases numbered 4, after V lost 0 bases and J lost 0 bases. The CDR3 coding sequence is TGCGCCAGCAGCTTGGAGGGACAGCCTAGCACAGATACGCAGTATTTT. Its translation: CASSLEGQPSTDTQYF.

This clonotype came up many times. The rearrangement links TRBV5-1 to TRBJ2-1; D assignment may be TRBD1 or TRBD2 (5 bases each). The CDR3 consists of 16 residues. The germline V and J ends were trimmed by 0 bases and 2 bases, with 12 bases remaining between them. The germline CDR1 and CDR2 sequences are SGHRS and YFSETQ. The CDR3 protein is CASSLVGTDTYNEQFF. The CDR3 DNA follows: TGCGCCAGCAGCTTGGTGGGGACGGATACCTACAATGAGCAGTTCTTC.

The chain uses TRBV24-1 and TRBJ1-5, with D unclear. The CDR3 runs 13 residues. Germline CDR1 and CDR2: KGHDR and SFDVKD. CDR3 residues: CVFTLRSNQPQHF. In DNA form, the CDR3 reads TGTGTCTTCACTCTTAGGAGCAATCAGCCCCAGCATTTT.

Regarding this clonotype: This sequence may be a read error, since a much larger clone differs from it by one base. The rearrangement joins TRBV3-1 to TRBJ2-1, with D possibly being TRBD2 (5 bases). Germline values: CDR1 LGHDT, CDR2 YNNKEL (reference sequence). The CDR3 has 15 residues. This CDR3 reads CASNQGPDSNNEQFF. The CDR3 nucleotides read TGTGCCAGCAACCAAGGGCCGGACTCTAACAATGAGCAGTTCTTC.

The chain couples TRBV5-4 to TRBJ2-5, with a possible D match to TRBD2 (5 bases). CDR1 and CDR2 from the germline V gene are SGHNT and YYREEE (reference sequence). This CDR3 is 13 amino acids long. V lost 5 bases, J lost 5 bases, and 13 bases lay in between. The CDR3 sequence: CASRGGQSETQYF. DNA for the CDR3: TGTGCCAGCAGGGGCGGGCAGTCGGAGACCCAGTACTTC.

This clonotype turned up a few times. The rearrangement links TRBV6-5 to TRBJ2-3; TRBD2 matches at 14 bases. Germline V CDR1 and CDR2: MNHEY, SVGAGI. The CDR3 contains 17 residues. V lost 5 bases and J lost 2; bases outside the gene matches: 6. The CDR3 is CASSETSGGADTDTQYF. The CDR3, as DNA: TGTGCCAGCAGTGAGACTAGCGGGGGGGCAGACACAGATACGCAGTATTTT.

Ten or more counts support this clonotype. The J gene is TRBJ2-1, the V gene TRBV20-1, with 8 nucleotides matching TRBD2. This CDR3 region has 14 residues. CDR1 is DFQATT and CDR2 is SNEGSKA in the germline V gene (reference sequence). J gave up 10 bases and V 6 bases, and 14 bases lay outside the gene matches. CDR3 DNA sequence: TGCAGTGCCATCCACGGGACTAGTAGGAAGGAGCAGTTCTTC. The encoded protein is CSAIHGTSRKEQFF.

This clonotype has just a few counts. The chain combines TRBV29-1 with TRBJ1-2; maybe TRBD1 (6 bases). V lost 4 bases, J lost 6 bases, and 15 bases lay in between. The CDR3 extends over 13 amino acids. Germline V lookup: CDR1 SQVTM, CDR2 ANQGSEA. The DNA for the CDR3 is TGCAGCGTTGTAAAAGGGGGAAAAGATGGCTACACCTTC. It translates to CSVVKGGKDGYTF.

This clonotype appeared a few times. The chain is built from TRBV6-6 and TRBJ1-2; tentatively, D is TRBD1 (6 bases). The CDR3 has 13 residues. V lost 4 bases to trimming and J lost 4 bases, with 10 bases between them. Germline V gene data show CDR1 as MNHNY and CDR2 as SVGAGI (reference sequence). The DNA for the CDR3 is TGTGCCAGCAGTTTGACAGGTCCCTATGGCTACACCTTC. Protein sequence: CASSLTGPYGYTF.

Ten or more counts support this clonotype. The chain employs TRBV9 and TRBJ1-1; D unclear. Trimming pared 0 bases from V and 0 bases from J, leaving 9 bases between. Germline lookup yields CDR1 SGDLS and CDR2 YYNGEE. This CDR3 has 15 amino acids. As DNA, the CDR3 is TGTGCCAGCAGCGTAGCGGCAGCAATGAACACTGAAGCTTTCTTT. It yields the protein CASSVAAAMNTEAFF.

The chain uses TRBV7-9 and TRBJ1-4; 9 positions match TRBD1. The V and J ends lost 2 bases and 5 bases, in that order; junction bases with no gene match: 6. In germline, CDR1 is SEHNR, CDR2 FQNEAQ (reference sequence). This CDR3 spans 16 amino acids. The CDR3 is CASSLRTGDQNEKLFF. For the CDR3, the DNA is TGTGCCAGCAGCTTACGGACAGGGGACCAGAATGAAAAACTGTTTTTT.

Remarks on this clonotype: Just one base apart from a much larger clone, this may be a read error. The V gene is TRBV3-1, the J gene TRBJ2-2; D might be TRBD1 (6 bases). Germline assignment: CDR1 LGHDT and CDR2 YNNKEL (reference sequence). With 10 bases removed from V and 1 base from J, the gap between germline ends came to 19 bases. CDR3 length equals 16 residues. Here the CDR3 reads CANRGRLTGNTGELFF. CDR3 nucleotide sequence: TGTGCCAACAGAGGCCGACTGACAGGGAACACCGGGGAGCTGTTTTTT.

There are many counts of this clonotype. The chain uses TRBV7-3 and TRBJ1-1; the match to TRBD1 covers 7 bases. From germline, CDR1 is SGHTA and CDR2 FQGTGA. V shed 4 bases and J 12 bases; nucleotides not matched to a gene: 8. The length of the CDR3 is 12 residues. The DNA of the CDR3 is TGTGCCAGCAGCTCCCGGACAGGACCCTCTTTCTTT. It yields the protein CASSSRTGPSFF.

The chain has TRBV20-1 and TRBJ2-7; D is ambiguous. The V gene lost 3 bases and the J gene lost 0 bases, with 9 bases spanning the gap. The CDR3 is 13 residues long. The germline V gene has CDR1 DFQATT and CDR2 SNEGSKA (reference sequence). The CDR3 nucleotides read TGCAGTGCTAGGTTCCCCAGCTCCTACGAGCAGTACTTC. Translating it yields CSARFPSSYEQYF.